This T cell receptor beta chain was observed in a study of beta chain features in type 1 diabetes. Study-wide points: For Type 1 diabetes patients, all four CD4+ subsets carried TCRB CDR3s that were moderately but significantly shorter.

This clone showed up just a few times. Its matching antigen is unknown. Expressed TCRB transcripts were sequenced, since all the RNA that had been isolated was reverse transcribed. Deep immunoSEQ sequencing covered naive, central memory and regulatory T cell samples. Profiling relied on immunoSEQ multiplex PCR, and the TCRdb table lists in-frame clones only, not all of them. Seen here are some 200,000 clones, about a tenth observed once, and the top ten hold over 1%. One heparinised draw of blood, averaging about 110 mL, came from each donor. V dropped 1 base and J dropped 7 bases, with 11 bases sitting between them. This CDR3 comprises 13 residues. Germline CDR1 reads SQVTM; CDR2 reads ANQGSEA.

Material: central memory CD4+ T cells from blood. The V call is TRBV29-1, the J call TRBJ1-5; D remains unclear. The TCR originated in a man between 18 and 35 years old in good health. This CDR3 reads CSVEGALGQPQHF. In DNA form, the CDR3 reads TGCAGCGTTGAAGGGGCGCTGGGCCAGCCCCAGCATTTT.